The 5 T cell receptor beta chains below all came from one sample that was sequenced in a study of multiple sclerosis patients with progressive multifocal leukoencephalopathy. Time point given: before natalizumab initiation. Assay used: immunoSEQ multiplex PCR; TCRdb lists only in-frame clones, some missing. The sample lists 25,000 to 35,000 clones; 88% were seen once. Sequencing input: PBMCs. Receptors originate from a human donor with multiple sclerosis.

This clone is a singleton in its sample. The CDR3 DNA is TGTGCCAGCAGCTTAGCGGCTAGCGGGGGCCGAAACACCGGGGAGCTGTTTTTT. It codes for CASSLAASGGRNTGELFF. The chain combines TRBV7-9 with TRBJ2-2; 10 nucleotides agree with TRBD2. CDR1 SEHNR and CDR2 FQNEAQ come from the germline V gene (reference sequence). This CDR3 is built from 18 residues. The ends lost 0 bases at V and 2 bases at J; junction bases unmatched: 6.

The V and J genes are TRBV6-1 and TRBJ2-1; the D is unclear. The CDR3 has 14 residues. CDR1 is MNHNS, CDR2 SASEGT, per germline. The V and J ends lost 0 bases and 6 bases respectively, with 9 bases between them. This chain's CDR3 is CASSEAGQINEQFF. The CDR3 coding sequence is TGTGCCAGCAGTGAAGCGGGCCAGATCAATGAGCAGTTCTTC.

The genes are TRBV7-2 and TRBJ2-1; perhaps D is TRBD1 or TRBD2 (6 bases each). This CDR3 region has 15 residues. Germline V gene data show CDR1 as SGHTA and CDR2 as FQGNSA. The V and J ends lost 1 base and 7 bases respectively, with 14 bases between them. Here the CDR3 reads CASSLGRGPLNEQFF. The CDR3 nucleotides are TGTGCCAGCAGCTTAGGTCGGGGGCCTCTTAATGAGCAGTTCTTC.

This chain connects TRBV4-1 to TRBJ2-2; D gene uncertain. The CDR3 is 15 residues long. The germline CDR1 and CDR2 sequences are MGHRA and YSYEKL. The V gene lost 0 bases and the J gene lost 2 bases, with 7 bases spanning the gap. For the CDR3, the DNA is TGCGCCAGCAGCCAAGATCCAGGAAACACCGGGGAGCTGTTTTTT. It encodes CASSQDPGNTGELFF.

V and J are TRBV6-6 and TRBJ2-7, with 10 bases matching TRBD1. V dropped 4 bases and J dropped 3; count of bases not matched to a gene: 6. CDR3 length: 15 residues. CDR1 is MNHNY, CDR2 SVGAGI, per germline (reference sequence). The CDR3 spells CASSSWTGGNYEQYF. The CDR3 coding sequence is TGTGCCAGCAGTTCTTGGACAGGGGGTAACTACGAGCAGTACTTC.